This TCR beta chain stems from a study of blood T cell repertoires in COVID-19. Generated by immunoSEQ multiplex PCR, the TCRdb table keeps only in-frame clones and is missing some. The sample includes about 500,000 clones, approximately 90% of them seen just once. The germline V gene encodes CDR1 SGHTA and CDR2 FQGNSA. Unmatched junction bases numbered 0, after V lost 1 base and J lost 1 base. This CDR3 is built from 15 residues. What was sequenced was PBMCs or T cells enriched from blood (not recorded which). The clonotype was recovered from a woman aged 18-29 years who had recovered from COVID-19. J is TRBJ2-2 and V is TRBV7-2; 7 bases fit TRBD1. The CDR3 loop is CASSLDRGNTGELFF. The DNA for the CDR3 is TGTGCCAGCAGCTTAGACAGGGGGAACACCGGGGAGCTGTTTTTT.